The clone carrying this T cell receptor (beta chain) was counted only a few times. Its antigen is not known. The data derive from a study of T cell responses to AZD1222 COVID-19 vaccine. The study's findings and limits: As reported, nearly half of all spike-specific TCRs target variant regions that are unmutated. Among AZD1222 vaccinees, only six or seven were seropositive at baseline. Rises in breadth and depth of Spike-specific TCRs came after two AZD1222 doses.

Using immunoSEQ multiplex PCR, the repertoire was profiled, and TCRdb retains in-frame clones only, with some absent. The table includes 100,000 to 150,000 clones, over 75% detected once. V was shortened by 4 bases and J by 0 bases, with 16 bases between the two germline ends. Germline lookup yields CDR1 SGHVS and CDR2 FQNEAQ. CDR3 length: 16 amino acids. The receptor comes from an adult in good health. The sequences come from peripheral blood, collected on day 0 of AZD1222 vaccination. The chain uses TRBV7-8 and TRBJ2-7; either TRBD1 or TRBD2 may fit D (5 bases each). CDR3 nucleotide sequence: TGTGCCAGCAGCTCGAAGCCGGGACGGAGCTCCTACGAGCAGTACTTC. This sequence encodes CASSSKPGRSSYEQYF. Supplemented by reference TRBV7-8 and TRBJ2-7, the full variable domain reads GAGVSQSPRYKVAKRGQDVALRCDPISGHVSLFWYQQALGQGPEFLTYFQNEAQLDKSGLPSDRFFAERPEGSVSTLKIQRTQQEDSAVYLCASSSKPGRSSYEQYFGPGTRLTVT.